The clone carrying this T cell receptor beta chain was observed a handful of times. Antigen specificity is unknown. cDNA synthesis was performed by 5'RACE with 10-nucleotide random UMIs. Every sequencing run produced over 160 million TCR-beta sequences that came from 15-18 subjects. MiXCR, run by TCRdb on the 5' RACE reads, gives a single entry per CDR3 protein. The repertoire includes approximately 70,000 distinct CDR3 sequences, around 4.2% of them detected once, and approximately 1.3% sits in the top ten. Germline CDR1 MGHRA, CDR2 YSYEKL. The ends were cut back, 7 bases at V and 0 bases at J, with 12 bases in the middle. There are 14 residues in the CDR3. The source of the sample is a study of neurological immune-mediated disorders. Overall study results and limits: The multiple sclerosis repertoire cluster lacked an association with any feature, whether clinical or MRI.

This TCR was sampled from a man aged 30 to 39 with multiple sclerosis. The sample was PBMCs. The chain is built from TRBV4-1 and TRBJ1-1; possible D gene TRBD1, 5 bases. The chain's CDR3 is CASTRGGLNTEAFF. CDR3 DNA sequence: TGCGCCAGCACTCGGGGCGGATTGAACACTGAAGCTTTCTTT.